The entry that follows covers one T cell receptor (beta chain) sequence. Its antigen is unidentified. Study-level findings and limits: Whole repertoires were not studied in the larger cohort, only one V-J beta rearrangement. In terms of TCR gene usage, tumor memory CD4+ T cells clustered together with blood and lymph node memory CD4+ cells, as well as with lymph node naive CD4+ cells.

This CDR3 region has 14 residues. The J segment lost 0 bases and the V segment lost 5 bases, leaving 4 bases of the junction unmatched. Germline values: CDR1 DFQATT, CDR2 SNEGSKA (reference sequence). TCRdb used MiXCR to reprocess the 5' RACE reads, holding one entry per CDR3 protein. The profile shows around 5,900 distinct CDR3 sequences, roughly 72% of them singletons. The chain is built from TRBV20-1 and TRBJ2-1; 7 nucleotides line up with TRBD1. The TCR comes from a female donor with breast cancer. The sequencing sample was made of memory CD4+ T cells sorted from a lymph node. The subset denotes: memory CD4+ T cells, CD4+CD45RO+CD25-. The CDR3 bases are TGCAGTGCTCCAGGGGACAGCTCCTACAATGAGCAGTTCTTC. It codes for CSAPGDSSYNEQFF.